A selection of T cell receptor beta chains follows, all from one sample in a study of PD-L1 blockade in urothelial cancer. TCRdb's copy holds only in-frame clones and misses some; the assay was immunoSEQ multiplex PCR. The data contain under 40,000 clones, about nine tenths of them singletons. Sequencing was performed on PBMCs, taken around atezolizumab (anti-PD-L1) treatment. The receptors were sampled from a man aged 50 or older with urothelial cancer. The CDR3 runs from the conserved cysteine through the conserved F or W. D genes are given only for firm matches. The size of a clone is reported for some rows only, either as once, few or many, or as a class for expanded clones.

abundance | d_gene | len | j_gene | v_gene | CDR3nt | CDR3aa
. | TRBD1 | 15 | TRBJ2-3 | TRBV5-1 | TGCGCCAGCAGCTCTGGGACAGGGGGCACAGATACGCAGTATTTT | CASSSGTGGTDTQYF
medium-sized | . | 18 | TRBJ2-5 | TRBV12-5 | TGTGCTAGTGGTTTGGTACGAGGAGACTACGCGCCTCAAGAGACCCAGTACTTC | CASGLVRGDYAPQETQYF
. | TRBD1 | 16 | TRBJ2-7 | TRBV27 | TGTGCCAGCAGCGCCCCGGCCGGGACAGGGCATTTAGAGCAGTACTTC | CASSAPAGTGHLEQYF
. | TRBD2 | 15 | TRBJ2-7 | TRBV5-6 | TGTGCCAGCAGACTAGCGGGGGGGGGTCCCTACGAGCAGTACTTC | CASRLAGGGPYEQYF
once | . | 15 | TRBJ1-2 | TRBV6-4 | TGTGCCAGCAGTGACGGGAACAGGAATATCTATGGCTACACCTTC | CASSDGNRNIYGYTF
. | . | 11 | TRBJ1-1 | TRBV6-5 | TGTGCCAGCAGGTCGGGGAACCAGGCTTTCTTT | CASRSGNQAFF
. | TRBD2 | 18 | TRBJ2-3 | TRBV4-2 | TGTGCCAGCAGCCAAATAAAGCCTGGGACTAGCAGCACAGATACGCAGTATTTT | CASSQIKPGTSSTDTQYF
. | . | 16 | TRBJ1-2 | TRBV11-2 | TGTGCCAGCAGCTTAGTTTTCGGAGTTCAGAACTATGGCTACACCTTC | CASSLVFGVQNYGYTF
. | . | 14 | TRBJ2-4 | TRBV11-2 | TGTGCCAGCAGCGCGACAGGTCGCGGAGACATTCAGTACTTC | CASSATGRGDIQYF
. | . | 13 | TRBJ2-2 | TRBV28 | TGTGCCAGCAGTTTTTATAACACCGGGGAGCTGTTTTTT | CASSFYNTGELFF
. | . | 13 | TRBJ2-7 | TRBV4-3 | TGCGCCAGCAGCCAAGATTTCGGGGAGGAGCAGTACTTC | CASSQDFGEEQYF
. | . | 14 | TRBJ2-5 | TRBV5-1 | TGCGCCAGCAGCTTGGATCCGCTACAAGAGACCCAGTACTTC | CASSLDPLQETQYF
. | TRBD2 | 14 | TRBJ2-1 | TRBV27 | TGTGCCAGCAGTTTAAGGACTAGCATCGATGAGCAGTTCTTC | CASSLRTSIDEQFF
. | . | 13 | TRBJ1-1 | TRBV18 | TGTGCCAGCTCACTAGACTTGAGGACTGAAGCTTTCTTT | CASSLDLRTEAFF
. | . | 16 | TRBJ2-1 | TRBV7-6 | TGTGCCAGCTCCGAGGATGGGGCGTCCTCCTACAATGAGCAGTTCTTC | CASSEDGASSYNEQFF
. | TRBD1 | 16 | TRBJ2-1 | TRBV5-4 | TGTGCCAGCAGCTTGCTATGGACAGGATTGGACAATGAGCAGTTCTTC | CASSLLWTGLDNEQFF
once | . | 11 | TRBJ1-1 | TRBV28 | TGTGCCAGCACACAGGGCACTGAAGCTTTCTTT | CASTQGTEAFF
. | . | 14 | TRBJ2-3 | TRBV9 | TGTGCCAGCACCCCTCACAGGGAGACAGATACGCAGTATTTT | CASTPHRETDTQYF
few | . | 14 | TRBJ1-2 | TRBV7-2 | TGTGCCAGCAGCGCCACCAGGGGAACCTATGGCTACACCTTC | CASSATRGTYGYTF
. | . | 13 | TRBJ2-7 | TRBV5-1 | TGCGCCAGCAGCTTGGTGGGGGGATACGAGCAGTACTTC | CASSLVGGYEQYF
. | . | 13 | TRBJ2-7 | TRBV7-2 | TGTGCCAGCAGCTTCAAGGGGTCGAAGGAGCAGTACTTC | CASSFKGSKEQYF
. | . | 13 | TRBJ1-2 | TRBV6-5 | TGTGCCAGCACCAGAGACAGTAACTATGGCTACACCTTC | CASTRDSNYGYTF
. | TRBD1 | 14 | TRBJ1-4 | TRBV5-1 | TGCGCCAGTACCCCGGGACAGGCGACAGAAAAACTGTTTTTT | CASTPGQATEKLFF
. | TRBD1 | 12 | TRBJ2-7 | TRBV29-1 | TGCAGCGTTCTGAGACAGGGCTACGAGCAGTACTTC | CSVLRQGYEQYF
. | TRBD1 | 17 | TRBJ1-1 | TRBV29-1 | TGCAGCGTTGATCCCGACAGGGGGCAAGTCGTGAACACTGAAGCTTTCTTT | CSVDPDRGQVVNTEAFF
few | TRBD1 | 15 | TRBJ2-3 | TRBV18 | TGTGCCAGCTCACCGGTACAGGGGGGAACAGATACGCAGTATTTT | CASSPVQGGTDTQYF
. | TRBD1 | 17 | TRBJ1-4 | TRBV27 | TGTGCCAGCAGTTTAAGGCGCCAGGGGGCTGCGAATGAAAAACTGTTTTTT | CASSLRRQGAANEKLFF
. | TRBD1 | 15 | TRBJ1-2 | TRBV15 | TGTGCCACCAGCACCCGGACAGGGTCAAACTATGGCTACACCTTC | CATSTRTGSNYGYTF
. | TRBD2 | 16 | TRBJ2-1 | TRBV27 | TGTGCCAGCAGTTTATTGGGAGCGGGACCGCCCGGTGAGCAGTTCTTC | CASSLLGAGPPGEQFF
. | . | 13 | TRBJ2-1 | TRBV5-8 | TGTGCCAGCAGCTTGGTAGTTAGCTCCAAGCAGTTCTTC | CASSLVVSSKQFF
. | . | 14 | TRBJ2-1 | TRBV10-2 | TGCGCCAGCCTCCACGGGAGACTTATTAATGAGCAGTTCTTC | CASLHGRLINEQFF
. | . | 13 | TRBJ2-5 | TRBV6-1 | TGTGCCAGCTCCCCCGGTAGTGGAGAGACCCAGTACTTC | CASSPGSGETQYF
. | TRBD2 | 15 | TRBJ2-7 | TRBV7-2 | TGTGCCAGCAGCAGGCGGCTAGCGGGAGGGGGAGAGCAGTACTTC | CASSRRLAGGGEQYF
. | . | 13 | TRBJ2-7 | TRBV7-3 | TGTGCCAGCAGCTTAAAGGTCAGCGGCGAGCAGTACTTC | CASSLKVSGEQYF
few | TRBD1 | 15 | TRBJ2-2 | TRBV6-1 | TGTGCCAGCAGTGAAGTGGGACAGAGCACCGGGGAGCTGTTTTTT | CASSEVGQSTGELFF
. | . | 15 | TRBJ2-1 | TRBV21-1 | TGTGCCAGCAGCCCCGCCGGGACTAGCGCCTGGAGGCAGTTCTTC | CASSPAGTSAWRQFF
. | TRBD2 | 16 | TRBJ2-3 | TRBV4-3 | TGCGCCAGCAGCCAAACCGGGACTAGCCTCACAGATACGCAGTATTTT | CASSQTGTSLTDTQYF
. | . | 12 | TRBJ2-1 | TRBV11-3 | TGTGCCAGCAGCTTAGGCAGGGCGGAGCAGTTCTTC | CASSLGRAEQFF
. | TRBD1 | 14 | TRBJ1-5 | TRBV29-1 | TGCAGCGTTGCTATAGGGGGCTACAATCAGCCCCAGCATTTT | CSVAIGGYNQPQHF
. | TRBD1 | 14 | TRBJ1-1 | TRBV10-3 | TGTGCCATCAGTTTACAGGGGGCAGACACTGAAGCTTTCTTT | CAISLQGADTEAFF
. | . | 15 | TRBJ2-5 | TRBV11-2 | TGTGCCAGCAGCTCTCGGAGAGGGAAGGGTGAGACCCAGTACTTC | CASSSRRGKGETQYF
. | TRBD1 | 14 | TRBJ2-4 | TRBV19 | TGTGCCAGTAGTACCAACCCAGGGGGAGAGATTCAGTACTTC | CASSTNPGGEIQYF
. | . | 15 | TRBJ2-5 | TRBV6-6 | TGTGCCAGCAGTCTACGGACAGAGTTCCAAGAGACCCAGTACTTC | CASSLRTEFQETQYF
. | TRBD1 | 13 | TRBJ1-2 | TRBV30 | TGTGCCTGGAGTTATAAGGACAGGGAAGGCTACACCTTC | CAWSYKDREGYTF
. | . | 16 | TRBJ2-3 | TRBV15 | TGTGCCACCAGCAGAGATTTTGGGGGAGGAAAAGATACGCAGTATTTT | CATSRDFGGGKDTQYF
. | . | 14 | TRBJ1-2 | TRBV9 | TGTGCCAGCAGCCCCATGACAGCCCTCTATGGCTACACCTTC | CASSPMTALYGYTF
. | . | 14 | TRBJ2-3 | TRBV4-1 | TGCGCCAGCAGCCAAGAGAGGGTGCCAGATACGCAGTATTTT | CASSQERVPDTQYF
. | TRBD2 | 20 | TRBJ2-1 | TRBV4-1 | TGCGCCAGCAGCCAAGACCCCCTACTAGCGGGGCTTTTCTCCTACAATGAGCAGTTCTTC | CASSQDPLLAGLFSYNEQFF
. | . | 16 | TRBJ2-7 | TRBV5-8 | TGTGCCAGCAGCTTGCGGAGCGGAGCTTCTACCTACGAGCAGTACTTC | CASSLRSGASTYEQYF
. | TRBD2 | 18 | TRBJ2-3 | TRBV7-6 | TGTGCCAGCAGCTTAGAACTAGCGGGGGAGCCTAGCACAGATACGCAGTATTTT | CASSLELAGEPSTDTQYF
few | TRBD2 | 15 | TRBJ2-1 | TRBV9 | TGTGCCAGCAGCGTAACTAGCGGGACCTACAATGAGCAGTTCTTC | CASSVTSGTYNEQFF
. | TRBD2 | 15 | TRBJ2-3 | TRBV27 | TGTGCCAGCAGTTTATTGGGCCAGGGAGGGGATACGCAGTATTTT | CASSLLGQGGDTQYF
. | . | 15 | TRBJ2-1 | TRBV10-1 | TGCGCCAGCAGTGCGCGATCTAGGATTTACAATGAGCAGTTCTTC | CASSARSRIYNEQFF
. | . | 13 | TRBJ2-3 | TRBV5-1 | TGCGCCAGCAGCTTGCAGGGTGGAGATACGCAGTATTTT | CASSLQGGDTQYF
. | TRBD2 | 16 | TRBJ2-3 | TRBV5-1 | TGCGCCAGCAGCTTAAGTCTAGCGGGGACCACAGATACGCAGTATTTT | CASSLSLAGTTDTQYF
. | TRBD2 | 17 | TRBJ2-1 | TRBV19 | TGTGCCAGTAGTATAGGGGGGAGGGGCAATACCTACAATGAGCAGTTCTTC | CASSIGGRGNTYNEQFF
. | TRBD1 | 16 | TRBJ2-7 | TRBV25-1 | TGTGCCAGCAGTGCCCGACAGGGGCTAAAGAGGTACGAGCAGTACTTC | CASSARQGLKRYEQYF